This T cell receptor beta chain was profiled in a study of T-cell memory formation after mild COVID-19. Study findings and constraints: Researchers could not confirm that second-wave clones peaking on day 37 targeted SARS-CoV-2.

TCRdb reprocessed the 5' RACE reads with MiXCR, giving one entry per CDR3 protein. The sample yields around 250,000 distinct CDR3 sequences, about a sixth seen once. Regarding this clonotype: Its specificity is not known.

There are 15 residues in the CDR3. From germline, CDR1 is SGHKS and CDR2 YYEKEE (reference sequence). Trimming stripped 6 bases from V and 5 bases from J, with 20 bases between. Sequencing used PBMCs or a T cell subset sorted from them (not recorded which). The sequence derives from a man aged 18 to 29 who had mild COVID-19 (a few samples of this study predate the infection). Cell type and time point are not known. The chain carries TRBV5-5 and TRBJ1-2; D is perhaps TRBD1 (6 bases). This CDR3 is CASNPRGALWYGYTF. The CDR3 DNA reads TGTGCCAGCAACCCCCGGGGGGCGCTTTGGTATGGCTACACCTTC.